The 29 T cell receptor beta chains below come from one sample, sequenced in a study of cytomegalovirus exposure and HLA in healthy donors. This PCR relied on a set of 60 Vbeta primers and 13 Jbeta primers. This table comes from immunoSEQ multiplex PCR, and its TCRdb copy is limited to in-frame clones, with some not included. The table lists under 200,000 clones, over 70% of them singletons, with approximately 7% in the top ten. The sequenced sample consisted of PBMCs. Receptors were obtained from a male donor in good health and CMV-seropositive.

The chain uses TRBV29-1 and TRBJ1-1; D unresolved. CDR3 length equals 16 residues. Germline-derived CDR1 and CDR2 are SQVTM and ANQGSEA. Trimming took off 0 bases at V and 0 bases at J, with 14 bases between the two ends. DNA for the CDR3: TGCAGCGTTGAAGATGGGCCAGGCTTCATGAACACTGAAGCTTTCTTT. It codes for CSVEDGPGFMNTEAFF.

The chain joins TRBV19 to TRBJ2-3, with D perhaps matching TRBD2 (5 bases). Germline CDR1 and CDR2: LNHDA and SQIVND (reference sequence). There are 15 residues in the CDR3. The V and J ends lost 3 bases and 7 bases respectively, with 17 bases between them. The CDR3, as DNA: TGTGCCAGTAGTATTGGACTTGGAGGTTTACATACGCAGTATTTT. Translating gives CASSIGLGGLHTQYF.

The CDR3 is CASSYRAGANVLTF. The CDR3 DNA reads as TGTGCCAGCAGCTACAGGGCTGGGGCCAACGTCCTGACTTTC. This sequence joins TRBV27 and TRBJ2-6, with a possible D match to TRBD1 (6 bases). The CDR3 has 14 amino acids. The V end was cut by 6 bases, the J end by 2 bases, with 8 bases between. Germline V gene lookup returns CDR1 MNHEY and CDR2 SMNVEV (reference sequence).

The V and J genes are TRBV5-6 and TRBJ2-7, with D possibly TRBD1 on 5 matching bases. In germline, CDR1 is SGHDT, CDR2 YYEEEE. The CDR3 is 15 amino acids. Between the trimmed V and J ends, which lost 2 bases and 6 bases, there was a span of 18 bases. The CDR3 nucleotides read TGTGCCAGCAGCTTAGGACAAACCGTGGTGTGCGAGCAGTACTTC. Translated: CASSLGQTVVCEQYF.

V is TRBV18 and J is TRBJ1-5; possibly TRBD1 for D (5 bases). Germline V lookup: CDR1 KGHSH, CDR2 LQKENI. The CDR3 contains 16 residues. The V end lost 6 bases, the J end lost 3 bases, and 18 bases lay between the germline ends. The CDR3 coding sequence is TGTGCCAGCTCTCTCCAGGGAGGGGACTTCAATCAGCCCCAGCATTTT. This codes for CASSLQGGDFNQPQHF.

This clone has just a few counts. This sequence joins TRBV19 and TRBJ2-5; maybe TRBD2 (6 bases). Germline CDR1 LNHDA, CDR2 SQIVND (reference sequence). Trimming removed 4 bases at V and 5 bases at J, with 8 bases between. This CDR3 region has 12 residues. DNA for the CDR3: TGTGCCAGTAGTACGGGGAGGGAGACCCAGTACTTC. As protein: CASSTGRETQYF.

The J gene is TRBJ2-6, the V gene TRBV25-1; D unresolved. Germline values: CDR1 MGHDK, CDR2 SYGVNS. Trimming took 5 bases from V and 2 from J, leaving 4 bases between them. The CDR3 covers 13 residues. The CDR3: CASSPAGANVLTF. The CDR3 coding sequence is TGTGCCAGCAGTCCCGCTGGGGCCAACGTCCTGACTTTC. The entire variable domain, with the rest obtained from reference TRBV25-1 and TRBJ2-6, is as follows: EADIYQTPRYLVIGTGKKITLECSQTMGHDKMYWYQQDPGMELHLIHYSYGVNSTEKGDLSSESTVSRIRTEHFPLTLESARPSHTSQYLCASSPAGANVLTFGAGSRLTVL.

The CDR3 loop reads CASTRQGDIAFF. The CDR3 DNA is TGTGCCAGCACCCGACAGGGGGACATAGCTTTCTTT. This sequence joins TRBV6-1 and TRBJ1-1; 9 bases match TRBD1. The ends lost 7 bases at V and 10 bases at J; junction bases unmatched: 7. This CDR3 spans 12 amino acids. In germline, CDR1 is MNHNS, CDR2 SASEGT.

In this sample, this clone turned up a few times. The V gene is TRBV6-6, the J gene TRBJ1-1, with TRBD1 matching over 9 bases. V lost 5 bases and J lost 4; bases outside the gene matches: 5. The CDR3 totals 14 residues. The germline V gene encodes CDR1 MNHNY and CDR2 SVGAGI (reference sequence). CDR3: CASSVQGAGTEAFF. CDR3 coding DNA: TGTGCCAGCAGTGTACAGGGGGCGGGCACTGAAGCTTTCTTT.

This chain links TRBV2 with TRBJ1-2; D may be TRBD1 (5 bases). The germline gives CDR1 SNHLY, CDR2 FYNNEI. CDR3 size: 14 residues. The V and J ends lost 9 bases and 6 bases respectively, with 20 bases between them. CDR3 loop: CASRPGDWGDGYTF. CDR3 bases: TGTGCCAGTCGACCGGGAGATTGGGGGGATGGCTACACCTTC.

The chain uses TRBV19 and TRBJ2-7; 8 positions match TRBD1. The CDR3 totals 13 residues. V shed 8 bases, J shed 4 bases, and the junction held 7 bases outside the gene matches. Looked up from germline, CDR1 is LNHDA and CDR2 is SQIVND (reference sequence). The CDR3 is CASRQGSLYEQYF. The CDR3 coding sequence is TGTGCCAGTCGACAGGGGTCCCTATACGAGCAGTACTTC.

This clone was recorded a few times. The genes are TRBV6-6 and TRBJ2-1; D is ambiguous. Per the germline V gene, CDR1 is MNHNY and CDR2 is SVGAGI (reference sequence). V lost 5 bases, J lost 2 bases, and 10 bases lay in between. There are 14 residues in the CDR3. Here the CDR3 reads CASSPSLAYNEQFF. The CDR3 nucleotides are TGTGCCAGCAGTCCCTCACTCGCCTACAATGAGCAGTTCTTC.

The rearrangement uses TRBV9 and TRBJ1-3; TRBD1 is a possible D gene (6 bases). CDR1 is SGDLS and CDR2 is YYNGEE in the germline V gene. V gave up 2 bases and J gave up 0 bases, with 9 bases separating them. This CDR3 contains 15 residues. The DNA of the CDR3 is TGTGCCAGCAGCGTGGACAGCGACTCTGGAAACACCATATATTTT. Amino acids: CASSVDSDSGNTIYF. The full variable domain, in which reference TRBV9 and TRBJ1-3 provide the parts outside the CDR3, is DSGVTQTPKHLITATGQRVTLRCSPRSGDLSVYWYQQSLDQGLQFLIQYYNGEERAKGNILERFSAQQFPDLHSELNLSSLELGDSALYFCASSVDSDSGNTIYFGEGSWLTVV.

The J gene is TRBJ1-1, the V gene TRBV12-1. TRBV12-1 is marked as a pseudogene. The CDR3 totals 17 residues. The CDR3 protein is CASPSLGGESMNTEAFF. The CDR3 nucleotides read TGTGCCAGCCCTTCCTTGGGGGGGGAATCCATGAACACTGAAGCTTTCTTT.

The chain has TRBV9 and TRBJ2-7, with 7 bases identical to TRBD2. V gave up 3 bases and J gave up 1 base; unmatched junction bases: 10. CDR1 is SGDLS and CDR2 is YYNGEE in the germline V gene. This CDR3 has 16 residues. DNA for the CDR3: TGTGCCAGCAGCGGGGGGGGGAGCGGGCGGTCCTACGAGCAGTACTTC. Translation: CASSGGGSGRSYEQYF.

This clone was detected once. The CDR3 here is CASSLNPSGTNSPLHF. The CDR3 region has the DNA TGTGCCAGCAGCTTAAACCCGTCGGGAACTAATTCACCCCTCCACTTT. The rearrangement joins TRBV7-3 to TRBJ1-6; D uncertain. Trimming took off 1 base at V and 6 bases at J, with 13 bases between the two ends. The CDR3 is made up of 16 amino acids. Germline CDR1 SGHTA, CDR2 FQGTGA.

The rearrangement links TRBV6-5 to TRBJ1-5; 8 positions match TRBD1. The CDR3 totals 14 residues. The V segment lost 8 bases and the J segment 2 bases; nucleotides outside the gene matches: 5. From germline, CDR1 is MNHEY and CDR2 SVGAGI. The CDR3 DNA reads TGTGCCAGCGGGGGACAGGCGGGCAATCAGCCCCAGCATTTT. The encoded protein is CASGGQAGNQPQHF.

The genes are TRBV7-2 and TRBJ2-2; 8 bases are shared with TRBD2. V gave up 1 base and J gave up 6 bases; unmatched junction bases: 7. The CDR3 is 16 amino acids. Germline V lookup: CDR1 SGHTA, CDR2 FQGNSA. The CDR3 here is CASSLDGGARAGELFF. The CDR3 coding sequence is TGTGCCAGCAGCTTAGACGGGGGGGCGCGGGCCGGGGAGCTGTTTTTT.

J is TRBJ1-6 and V is TRBV6-5; 8 bases are a match to TRBD1. J was trimmed by 6 bases and V by 7 bases; bases with no gene match: 8. Germline CDR1 and CDR2: MNHEY and SVGAGI. This CDR3 region has 15 residues. The CDR3 bases are TGTGCCAGCACCGGACAGGGACTGCTTAATTCACCCCTCCACTTT. It codes for CASTGQGLLNSPLHF.

This rearrangement joins TRBV30 to TRBJ1-6; a possible D gene is TRBD1 (6 bases). The CDR3 loop spans 15 amino acids. Germline V gives CDR1 GTSNPN, CDR2 SVGIG (reference sequence). Trimming took 2 bases from V and 14 from J, leaving 22 bases between them. CDR3 loop: CAWSPLDRDQFTLHF. CDR3 bases: TGTGCCTGGAGTCCTCTGGACAGAGACCAATTCACCCTCCACTTT.

This clone has more than one count but fewer than ten. The CDR3 loop reads CASIKQGAGEKLFF. In nucleotides, the CDR3 is TGTGCCAGCATCAAGCAGGGGGCGGGAGAAAAACTGTTTTTT. This chain joins TRBV7-9 and TRBJ1-4; 8 bases are a match to TRBD1. From germline, CDR1 is SEHNR and CDR2 FQNEAQ (reference sequence). This CDR3 comprises 14 residues. The V gene end was trimmed by 7 bases and the J gene end by 8 bases; junction bases not matched to a gene: 9. The variable domain in full, with the rest retrieved from reference TRBV7-9 and TRBJ1-4, is DTGVSQNPRHKITKRGQNVTFRCDPISEHNRLYWYRQTLGQGPEFLTYFQNEAQLEKSRLLSDRFSAERPKGSFSTLEIQRTEQGDSAMYLCASIKQGAGEKLFFGSGTQLSVL.

The V call is TRBV19, the J call TRBJ2-5, with D maybe TRBD1 (6 bases). The CDR3 runs 13 residues. Germline CDR1 and CDR2: LNHDA and SQIVND (reference sequence). The V end was cut by 6 bases, the J end by 5 bases, with 13 bases between. The CDR3 DNA reads as TGTGCCAGTAGCTCACAGGGATCGGAGACCCAGTACTTC. It encodes CASSSQGSETQYF.

The chain uses TRBV9 and TRBJ2-5, with D possibly TRBD1 on 5 matching bases. Trimming took off 2 bases at V and 2 bases at J, with 10 bases between the two ends. Looked up from germline, CDR1 is SGDLS and CDR2 is YYNGEE. The CDR3 is 14 amino acids. CDR3 protein: CASSVTGLQETQYF. The DNA of the CDR3 is TGTGCCAGCAGCGTTACAGGCCTACAAGAGACCCAGTACTTC.

The gene calls are TRBV5-8 and TRBJ2-5, with 7 bases that match TRBD1. The last part of the DNA fits TRBJ2-7 better; the J call may be wrong. CDR1 is SGHTS and CDR2 is YDEGEE in the germline V gene. The CDR3 loop spans 13 amino acids. CDR3 bases: TGTGCCAGCACGGGACAGCGCTTTCACGAGCAGTACTTC. Its translation: CASTGQRFHEQYF.

The gene calls are TRBV5-8 and TRBJ1-6; D possibly corresponds to TRBD1 (5 bases). The germline CDR1 and CDR2 sequences are SGHTS and YDEGEE. The CDR3 covers 16 residues. With 1 base removed from V and 10 bases from J, the gap between germline ends came to 18 bases. CDR3 in DNA: TGTGCCAGCAGCTTGTCCGGGCCCCCCAGGGTGTCACCCCTCCACTTT. This codes for CASSLSGPPRVSPLHF.

The table lists this clone with a few counts. The chain links TRBV6-1 to TRBJ1-1, with a weak D call TRBD1 (6 bases). In germline, CDR1 is MNHNS, CDR2 SASEGT. The germline V and J ends were trimmed by 5 bases and 0 bases, with 13 bases remaining between them. The length of the CDR3 is 15 residues. The CDR3 is CASSPWTAMNTEAFF. CDR3 in DNA: TGTGCCAGCAGTCCCTGGACAGCGATGAACACTGAAGCTTTCTTT.

CDR3 region: CAWTGWREGWRREAFF. The CDR3 DNA reads as TGTGCCTGGACTGGGTGGAGGGAAGGTTGGAGACGTGAAGCTTTCTTT. V and J are TRBV30 and TRBJ1-1; D ambiguous. This CDR3 comprises 16 residues. The V end lost 4 bases, the J end lost 7 bases, and 25 bases lay between the germline ends. Germline CDR1 is GTSNPN and CDR2 is SVGIG (reference sequence).

The chain combines TRBV11-3 with TRBJ1-1, with TRBD1 identical over 8 bases. Germline values: CDR1 SGHNT, CDR2 YENEEA. The J segment lost 1 base and the V segment lost 6 bases, leaving 4 bases of the junction unmatched. The CDR3 sequence is 14 residues long. CDR3 sequence: CASSQGASNTEAFF. CDR3 DNA sequence: TGTGCCAGCAGTCAGGGGGCCTCGAACACTGAAGCTTTCTTT.

This rearrangement joins TRBV18 to TRBJ2-1; 9 nucleotides agree with TRBD1. Germline V gives CDR1 KGHSH, CDR2 LQKENI. CDR3 length equals 17 residues. V lost 2 bases and J lost 1; bases outside the gene matches: 6. For the CDR3, the DNA is TGTGCCAGCTCACCAAAATACGGGACAGGGTCCTACAATGAGCAGTTCTTC. Encoded protein: CASSPKYGTGSYNEQFF.